Below, 19 T cell receptor beta chains from the same sample are listed, as sequenced in a study of T cell clonality in common variable immunodeficiency. Regarding the study as a whole: Fewer deletions and N-nucleotide insertions were reportedly seen in common variable immunodeficiency TCR beta sequences.

These receptors' targets are unknown. Measured with immunoSEQ multiplex PCR; TCRdb has only the in-frame clones, and not every one. The table lists over 30,000 clones, with no singletons. Sequenced: peripheral blood mononuclear cells. The source is a human donor with common variable immunodeficiency.

Concerning this clone itself: From the germline J gene comes the end of the CDR3, since the read stops 3 residues before it. The rearrangement uses TRBV5-1 and TRBJ2-5, with 9 bases fitting TRBD2. V lost 9 bases and J lost 1; bases outside the gene matches: 10. The CDR3 has 15 amino acids. Per the germline V gene, CDR1 is SGHRS and CDR2 is YFSETQ. The CDR3 here is CANRVSGGFQETQYF. Partial CDR3 DNA: TGCGCCAACAGAGTTAGCGGGGGATTCCAAGAGACC.

With respect to this clone: The CDR3 goes on 3 residues after the read ends, and that part is filled in from the germline J gene. The rearrangement uses TRBV6-1 and TRBJ1-2, with D possibly being TRBD1 (5 bases). Germline lookup yields CDR1 MNHNS and CDR2 SASEGT. Between the trimmed V and J ends, which lost 3 bases and 3 bases, there was a span of 8 bases. This CDR3 is built from 13 residues. The part of the CDR3 DNA that was read is TGTGCCAGCAGTGAGGGGCCCTACTATGGC. Translated: CASSEGPYYG. The entire CDR3 reads CASSEGPYYGYTF.

This clone was seen at least ten times. The read ends 3 residues before the CDR3 terminus; that terminus is restored from the germline J gene. J is TRBJ2-5 and V is TRBV29-1; D is perhaps TRBD1 (5 bases). CDR1 SQVTM and CDR2 ANQGSEA come from the germline V gene. With 1 base removed from V and 5 bases from J, the gap between germline ends came to 11 bases. This CDR3 has 13 residues. CDR3 bases read: TGCAGCGTTGAAGTTGGGGCCGGGGAGACC. It yields the protein CSVEVGAGET. In full, the CDR3 is CSVEVGAGETQYF.

This clone was detected many times. The read ends 3 residues shy of where the CDR3 ends; the end is completed using the germline J gene. The chain couples TRBV19 to TRBJ1-4; the D gene is possibly TRBD1 (6 bases). Trimming cost V 5 bases and J 3 bases, with 16 bases left between them. Germline lookup yields CDR1 LNHDA and CDR2 SQIVND (reference sequence). The CDR3 runs 16 residues. Here the CDR3 reads CASSLYVRGPNEKLFF. CDR3 bases read: TGTGCCAGTAGTCTCTATGTCAGGGGACCTAATGAAAAA.

As for this clone: The read halts 3 residues ahead of the CDR3 end, with the missing end drawn from the germline J gene. The chain uses TRBV18 and TRBJ1-3, with D possibly being TRBD1 (5 bases). The CDR3 loop spans 17 amino acids. The V end lost 1 base, the J end lost 0 bases, and 13 bases lay between the germline ends. Looked up from germline, CDR1 is KGHSH and CDR2 is LQKENI. The sequenced CDR3 bases are TGTGCCAGCTCACCACGTGTTCCAGGGCCCTCTGGAAACACC. Translating it yields CASSPRVPGPSGNT. In full, the CDR3 reads CASSPRVPGPSGNTIYF.

Details on this clone: The CDR3 goes on 3 residues after the read ends, and that part is filled in from the germline J gene. The gene calls are TRBV30 and TRBJ2-5, with TRBD2 matching over 12 bases. The V gene's germline CDR1 is GTSNPN and CDR2 SVGIG (reference sequence). This CDR3 has 15 residues. V lost 2 bases and J lost 7; bases outside the gene matches: 8. The CDR3 here is CAWSLTASGGGTQYF. Partial CDR3 DNA: TGTGCCTGGAGTTTAACGGCTAGCGGGGGGGGGACC.

The part of the CDR3 DNA that was read is TGTGCCAGCAGCTCAAGCGGGAAAATCTACGAG. Amino acids: CASSSSGKIYE. The full CDR3 protein reads CASSSSGKIYEQYF. The chain couples TRBV5-4 to TRBJ2-7; the match to TRBD2 covers 7 bases. Read sequence stops 3 residues before the CDR3 end, and the germline J gene provides the missing end. Per germline, CDR1 SGHNT and CDR2 YYREEE (reference sequence). V was pared by 3 bases and J by 3 bases, with 6 bases of the junction left unmatched. The CDR3 runs 14 residues.

On this clone itself: The read stops 3 residues short of the end of the CDR3; the missing end is completed from the germline J gene. The V call is TRBV2, the J call TRBJ2-7, with 9 bases identical to TRBD1. CDR1 is SNHLY and CDR2 is FYNNEI in the germline V gene. J was trimmed by 2 bases and V by 7 bases; bases with no gene match: 6. The length of the CDR3 is 14 residues. The CDR3 protein is CASNVGTGTYEQYF. The DNA read from the CDR3 is TGTGCCAGCAACGTTGGGACAGGGACCTACGAG.

This clone was found many times. CDR3 amino acids: CASSPPARGSVSEQYF. CDR3 bases read: TGTGCCAGCTCACCACCTGCCCGCGGGAGTGTCAGCGAG. The chain uses TRBV18 and TRBJ2-7, with 7 bases that match TRBD2. The CDR3 end is not reached by the read, which stops 3 residues before it; the germline J gene fills it in. V shed 0 bases and J 6 bases; nucleotides not matched to a gene: 11. Germline assignment: CDR1 KGHSH and CDR2 LQKENI. The CDR3 is 16 residues long. The variable domain in full, completed from reference TRBV18 and TRBJ2-7, reads NAGVMQNPRHLVRRRGQEARLRCSPMKGHSHVYWYRQLPEEGLKFMVYLQKENIIDESGMPKERFSAEFPKEGPSILRIQQVVRGDSAAYFCASSPPARGSVSEQYFGPGTRLTVT.

Concerning this clone itself: The CDR3 end falls 3 residues outside the read, so it is completed with the germline J gene. The chain joins TRBV7-8 to TRBJ1-2; D is unclear. The germline V and J ends were trimmed by 2 bases and 7 bases, with 17 bases remaining between them. The germline gives CDR1 SGHVS, CDR2 FQNEAQ. The CDR3 sequence is 15 residues long. The CDR3 bases that were read are TGTGCCAGCAGCTTATTTACAGCCTTAACTGGTGGC. This encodes CASSLFTALTGG. The complete CDR3 sequence is CASSLFTALTGGYTF.

In this sample, this clone turned up a few times. The CDR3 end is not reached by the read, which stops 3 residues before it; the germline J gene fills it in. The chain joins TRBV6-4 to TRBJ1-5; D remains ambiguous. Trimming left V 5 bases short and J 1 base short, with 6 bases between. The V gene's germline CDR1 is MRHNA and CDR2 SNTAGT. There are 13 residues in the CDR3. CDR3 sequence reads: CASSPQSNQPQHF. CDR3 DNA (partial): TGTGCCAGCAGTCCCCAGAGCAATCAGCCC.

This clone was found a few times. The CDR3 is cut off 3 residues early in the read; its end comes from the germline J gene. V and J are TRBV6-2 or TRBV6-3 and TRBJ2-7, with 9 bases aligning to TRBD2. The CDR3 sequence is 15 residues long. V shed 6 bases and J 3 bases; nucleotides not matched to a gene: 9. Germline V gene lookup returns CDR1 MNHEY and CDR2 SVGEGT. The CDR3 spells CASRRLADQNYEQYF. CDR3 DNA, as far as it was read: TGTGCCAGCAGACGACTAGCGGACCAGAACTACGAG.

This clone has at least ten counts. The read comes to an end 3 residues before the CDR3 does, leaving the germline J gene to fill in the end. The rearrangement uses TRBV18 and TRBJ2-3; no clear D gene. The CDR3 is made up of 17 amino acids. The ends were cut back, 4 bases at V and 3 bases at J, with 20 bases in the middle. The V gene's germline CDR1 is KGHSH and CDR2 LQKENI. CDR3 loop: CASSLTFGLTSTDTQYF. The covered CDR3 bases are TGTGCCAGCTCACTCACTTTTGGCCTGACTTCTACAGATACG.

For this clone: The read ends 3 residues early relative to the CDR3; the germline J gene fills the gap. The V gene is TRBV18, the J gene TRBJ2-5; D is unclear. CDR1 and CDR2 from the germline V gene are KGHSH and LQKENI. V shed 2 bases and J shed 3 bases, with 13 bases lying between them. CDR3 length: 15 amino acids. CDR3 DNA, as far as it was read: TGTGCCAGCTCACCATTAGTCGGCGGTGAAGAGACC. Translation gives CASSPLVGGEET. The whole CDR3 protein is CASSPLVGGEETQYF.

This clone was recorded a few times. The CDR3 extends 3 residues past the end of the read, so its final part is completed from the germline J gene. The rearrangement uses TRBV30 and TRBJ1-3; 11 nucleotides align to TRBD1. The CDR3 totals 17 residues. Germline V lookup: CDR1 GTSNPN, CDR2 SVGIG (reference sequence). The J segment lost 4 bases and the V segment lost 0 bases, leaving 8 bases of the junction unmatched. The CDR3 reads CAWSVRGTGGRGNTIYF. CDR3 DNA, as far as it was read: TGTGCCTGGAGTGTACGGGGGACAGGGGGTAGGGGAAACACC.

This clone was recorded at least ten times. Read data end 3 residues before the CDR3 end; the end is taken from the germline J gene. The chain is built from TRBV6-4 and TRBJ2-1; 12 bases agree with TRBD1. Germline V gene data show CDR1 as MRHNA and CDR2 as SNTAGT. The J segment lost 3 bases and the V segment lost 4 bases, leaving 4 bases of the junction unmatched. This CDR3 has 16 amino acids. CDR3 sequence: CASSAGTGGFYNEQFF. CDR3 DNA (partial): TGTGCCAGCAGTGCGGGGACAGGGGGCTTCTACAATGAG.

This clone was detected many times. The read ends 3 residues before the CDR3 terminus; that terminus is restored from the germline J gene. The chain recombines TRBV5-6 with TRBJ2-7; D call uncertain. Germline V gene data show CDR1 as SGHDT and CDR2 as YYEEEE. The CDR3 runs 12 residues. Trimming removed 1 base at V and 4 bases at J, with 6 bases between. The covered CDR3 bases are TGTGCCAGCAGCTTGCTCGGGTACGAG. Translation: CASSLLGYE. From start to end, the CDR3 is CASSLLGYEQYF. The full variable domain, completed using reference TRBV5-6 and TRBJ2-7, is DAGVTQSPTHLIKTRGQQVTLRCSPKSGHDTVSWYQQALGQGPQFIFQYYEEEERQRGNFPDRFSGHQFPNYSSELNVNALLLGDSALYLCASSLLGYEQYFGPGTRLTVT.

This clone was detected many times. Read coverage stops 3 residues before the CDR3 terminus; the germline J gene supplies the remainder. The chain links TRBV19 to TRBJ1-1, with 8 bases identical to TRBD1. CDR1 LNHDA and CDR2 SQIVND come from the germline V gene (reference sequence). The CDR3 has 14 residues. V was clipped by 6 bases and J by 2 bases; unmatched bases: 5. The CDR3 here is CASRETGANTEAFF. The part of the CDR3 DNA that was read is TGTGCCAGTAGGGAGACAGGGGCTAACACTGAA.

This clone was counted many times. The read comes to an end 3 residues before the CDR3 does, leaving the germline J gene to fill in the end. The V gene is TRBV18, the J gene TRBJ1-5, with TRBD1 identical over 8 bases. The V and J ends lost 6 bases and 7 bases, in that order; junction bases with no gene match: 5. Germline loops: CDR1 KGHSH, CDR2 LQKENI. CDR3 length: 13 residues. The sequenced part of the CDR3 DNA is TGTGCCAGCTCCTTGACAGGGGACCAGCCC. This translates into CASSLTGDQP. The whole CDR3 reads CASSLTGDQPQHF.